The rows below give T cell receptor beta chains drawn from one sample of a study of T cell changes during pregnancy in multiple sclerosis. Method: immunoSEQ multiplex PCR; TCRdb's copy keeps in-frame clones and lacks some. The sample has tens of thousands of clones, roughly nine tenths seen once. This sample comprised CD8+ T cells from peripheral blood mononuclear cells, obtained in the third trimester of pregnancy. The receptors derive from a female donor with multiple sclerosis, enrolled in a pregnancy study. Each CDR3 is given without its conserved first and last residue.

ASSVLAGGGPGQETQY TRBV2
ASSPEEGLYEQY TRBV18
ASSSQETQY TRBV11-2
ASSARLAGLSYEQY TRBV28
ASSLIAGGTDTQY TRBV7-6
ASSFKGQLNTEAF TRBV11-3
ASSTAPGQGAGTEAF TRBV7-3
ASSLEGAVNTEAF TRBV7-9
ASSAWTGGRTEAF TRBV9
ASGEQGNYEQY TRBV28
ASSPGDSTYEQY TRBV4-3
ASSLSGQGLSYEQY TRBV27